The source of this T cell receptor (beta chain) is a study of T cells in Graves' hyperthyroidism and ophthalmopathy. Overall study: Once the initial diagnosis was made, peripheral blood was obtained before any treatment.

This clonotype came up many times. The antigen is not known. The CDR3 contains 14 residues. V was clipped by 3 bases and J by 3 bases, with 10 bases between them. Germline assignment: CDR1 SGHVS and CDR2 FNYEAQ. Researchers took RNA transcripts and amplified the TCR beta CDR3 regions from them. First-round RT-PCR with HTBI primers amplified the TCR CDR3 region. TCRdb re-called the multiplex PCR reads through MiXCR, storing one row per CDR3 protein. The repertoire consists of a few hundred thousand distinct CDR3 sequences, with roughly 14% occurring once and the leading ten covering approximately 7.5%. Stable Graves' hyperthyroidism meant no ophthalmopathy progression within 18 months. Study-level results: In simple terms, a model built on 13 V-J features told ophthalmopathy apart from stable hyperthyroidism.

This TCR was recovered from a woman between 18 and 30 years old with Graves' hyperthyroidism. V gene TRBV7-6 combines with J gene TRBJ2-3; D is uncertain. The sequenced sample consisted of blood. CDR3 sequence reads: CASSFGRITDTQYF. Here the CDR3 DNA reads TGTGCCAGCAGCTTTGGACGGATAACAGATACGCAGTATTTT.